This TCR beta chain is from a study of T-cell reconstitution after alpha-beta-depleted transplantation in children. The table lists this clonotype with many counts. During its preparation, the TCRbeta library received unique molecular identifiers. TCRdb ran MiXCR on the PCR reads and lists one entry per CDR3 protein. The sample holds around 680,000 distinct CDR3 sequences; approximately 17% are singletons and the top ten take under 1.2%. The CDR3 is 12 residues long. V lost 5 bases and J lost 4, with 8 bases in between. The TCR comes from a human donor who donated a stem cell graft to a child with acute myeloid leukemia. The sample here was PBMCs from the stem cell graft donor, taken from the stem cell graft. J is TRBJ1-1 and V is TRBV12-3 or TRBV12-4; D remains unclear. The DNA of the CDR3 is TGTGCCAGCAGTCCCGTGGCCACTGAAGCTTTCTTT. Protein product: CASSPVATEAFF.